This entry describes one TCR beta chain. No antigen is known for it. Presence of unique molecular identifiers characterized the TCR beta cDNA libraries. MiXCR, applied by TCRdb to the PCR reads, yields one record per CDR3 protein. This table holds fewer than 600,000 distinct CDR3 sequences, around 40% found once. The data originate from a study of post-analysis software for immune sequencing data. Findings and limits, study-wide: TRBV5-6, TRBV5-1 and TRBV20-1 were among about 5 TRBV segments more frequent in patients than controls.

The CDR3 totals 15 residues. Trimming took off 3 bases at V and 1 base at J, with 10 bases between the two ends. The germline CDR1 and CDR2 sequences are LGHDT and YNNKEL (reference sequence). The material sequenced was blood. This receptor was taken from a girl under 18 with multiple sclerosis. The chain joins TRBV3-1 to TRBJ2-1; D possibly corresponds to TRBD2 (6 bases). CDR3 sequence (DNA): TGTGCCAGCAGCCATAGTAGCGGATCCTACAATGAGCAGTTCTTC. It translates to CASSHSSGSYNEQFF.